This T cell receptor beta chain was sequenced for a study of human T cells and chemical hapten exposure. This clonotype appeared many times. TCRdb re-analysed the RACE reads in MiXCR, keeping a single row per CDR3 protein. The sample holds approximately 68,000 distinct CDR3 sequences, 7.5% to 9.5% seen once. In germline, CDR1 is SGHTA, CDR2 FQGNSA. This CDR3 is built from 15 residues. The germline V and J ends were trimmed by 2 bases and 0 bases, with 10 bases remaining between them. Noted time point: patch test 2, 6 weeks after DPC sensitization. Indicated treatment: therapeutic diphenylcyclopropenone sensitization with weekly scalp DPC.

Specimen: whole blood, collected in connection with sensitization to the hapten diphenylcyclopropenone (DPC). The receptor was derived from a woman aged 45 to 65 with alopecia areata. Some clones in this sample may be carry-over from other donors' samples. The V and J genes are TRBV7-2 and TRBJ1-2; unclear D gene. Here the CDR3 DNA reads TGTGCCAGCAGCTTAAACGCAGGAGCTAACTATGGCTACACCTTC. Protein sequence: CASSLNAGANYGYTF.